The sequence of this T cell receptor (beta chain) was determined in a study of OX40 agonist ivuxolimab in advanced cancers. Study-wide background: Every 2 weeks, patients received ivuxolimab intravenously, dosed at 0.01 to 10 mg/kg.

Whole-study results and caveats: The work left the antigen specificity of expanded peripheral T cells undetermined.

Sequencing used immunoSEQ multiplex PCR; TCRdb keeps in-frame clones, though not all of them. This sample has about 70,000 clones, with roughly 89% found just once. As regards this clone: Its antigen is not known.

The CDR3 has 13 amino acids. Germline CDR1 is SGDLS and CDR2 is YYNGEE. Trimming took off 3 bases at V and 0 bases at J, with 6 bases between the two ends. People who had autoimmune disease history or systemic immunosuppression were excluded. The rearrangement joins TRBV9 to TRBJ1-1, with D unclear. Sequencing used CD4+ or CD8+ T cells sorted from blood, obtained in a trial of the OX40 agonist ivuxolimab. The TCR originated in an adult with an advanced solid tumor such as melanoma, head and neck, liver or kidney cancer. This CDR3 reads CASSASMNTEAFF. Written as DNA, the CDR3 is TGTGCCAGCAGCGCCTCCATGAACACTGAAGCTTTCTTT.